These T cell receptor beta chains were read from a single sample in a study of cytomegalovirus exposure and HLA in healthy donors. Generated by immunoSEQ multiplex PCR, the TCRdb table keeps only in-frame clones and is missing some. The sample lists roughly 90,000 clones, roughly 80% occurring once. The sequencing input was PBMCs. The receptor set was obtained from a man aged 25 to 40 in good health and CMV-seropositive. Both conserved end residues are part of each CDR3. Each record gives: J gene, D gene, V gene, clone size, CDR3 length, CDR3 protein, CDR3 DNA. D genes are given only for firm matches. Where a row states a size, it is once, few, many or the class of an expanded clone; other rows omit it.

j_call: TRBJ1-2
d_call: NA
v_call: TRBV7-8
clone_size: NA
cdr3_length: 16
cdr3_aa: CASSLGRDYEGIGYTF
cdr3_nt: TGTGCCAGCAGCTTAGGACGGGACTATGAGGGTATTGGCTACACCTTC

j_call: TRBJ1-2
d_call: NA
v_call: TRBV14
clone_size: NA
cdr3_length: 15
cdr3_aa: CASSQEGGALYGYTF
cdr3_nt: TGTGCCAGCAGCCAAGAAGGGGGGGCTCTCTATGGCTACACCTTC

j_call: TRBJ1-5
d_call: TRBD1
v_call: TRBV18
clone_size: NA
cdr3_length: 14
cdr3_aa: CASSLTGVDQPQHF
cdr3_nt: TGTGCCAGCTCACTGACAGGGGTAGATCAGCCCCAGCATTTT

j_call: TRBJ1-4
d_call: NA
v_call: TRBV10-3
clone_size: few
cdr3_length: 15
cdr3_aa: CAISEGGTSGEKLFF
cdr3_nt: TGTGCCATCAGTGAGGGGGGCACGTCGGGAGAAAAACTGTTTTTT

j_call: TRBJ2-7
d_call: TRBD2
v_call: TRBV27
clone_size: NA
cdr3_length: 16
cdr3_aa: CASTRSGTGLAYEQYF
cdr3_nt: TGTGCCAGCACCCGAAGCGGTACGGGACTAGCTTACGAGCAGTACTTC

j_call: TRBJ2-1
d_call: NA
v_call: TRBV6-1
clone_size: NA
cdr3_length: 12
cdr3_aa: CASSVLRDEQFF
cdr3_nt: TGTGCCAGCAGTGTCTTACGGGATGAGCAGTTCTTC

j_call: TRBJ1-2
d_call: NA
v_call: TRBV5-6
clone_size: NA
cdr3_length: 16
cdr3_aa: CASSLERASGSYGYTF
cdr3_nt: TGTGCCAGCAGCTTGGAGAGGGCCAGCGGGTCTTATGGCTACACCTTC

j_call: TRBJ1-1
d_call: NA
v_call: TRBV14
clone_size: once
cdr3_length: 12
cdr3_aa: CASSQGWSEAFF
cdr3_nt: TGTGCCAGCAGCCAAGGGTGGAGTGAAGCTTTCTTT

j_call: TRBJ1-1
d_call: TRBD1
v_call: TRBV5-1
clone_size: NA
cdr3_length: 13
cdr3_aa: CASSPGQGNEAFF
cdr3_nt: TGCGCCAGCAGCCCGGGACAGGGGAATGAAGCTTTCTTT

j_call: TRBJ2-5
d_call: NA
v_call: TRBV28
clone_size: few
cdr3_length: 13
cdr3_aa: CASSLRIRETQYF
cdr3_nt: TGTGCCAGCAGTTTACGGATCAGGGAGACCCAGTACTTC

j_call: TRBJ2-7
d_call: NA
v_call: TRBV12-2
clone_size: NA
cdr3_length: 14
cdr3_aa: CASRPRVPWYEQYF
cdr3_nt: TGTGCAAGTCGCCCGCGGGTGCCGTGGTACGAGCAGTACTTC

j_call: TRBJ1-5
d_call: NA
v_call: TRBV4-1
clone_size: NA
cdr3_length: 15
cdr3_aa: CASSSTASSNQPQHF
cdr3_nt: TGCGCCAGCAGCTCGACAGCGAGTAGCAATCAGCCCCAGCATTTT

j_call: TRBJ2-3
d_call: NA
v_call: TRBV15
clone_size: NA
cdr3_length: 14
cdr3_aa: CATSTGHGTDTQYF
cdr3_nt: TGTGCCACCAGCACCGGACACGGAACAGATACGCAGTATTTT

j_call: TRBJ2-1
d_call: TRBD2
v_call: TRBV7-9
clone_size: NA
cdr3_length: 14
cdr3_aa: CASRSGTSFHEQFF
cdr3_nt: TGTGCCAGCAGGTCCGGGACTAGTTTCCATGAGCAGTTCTTC

j_call: TRBJ1-4
d_call: NA
v_call: TRBV19
clone_size: NA
cdr3_length: 14
cdr3_aa: CASSTAGVNEKLFF
cdr3_nt: TGTGCCAGTAGTACAGCAGGGGTGAATGAAAAACTGTTTTTT

j_call: TRBJ2-2
d_call: TRBD1
v_call: TRBV9
clone_size: NA
cdr3_length: 15
cdr3_aa: CASRGGQGRNGELFF
cdr3_nt: TGTGCCAGCAGAGGAGGACAGGGTCGAAACGGGGAGCTGTTTTTT

j_call: TRBJ1-4
d_call: NA
v_call: TRBV5-6
clone_size: NA
cdr3_length: 13
cdr3_aa: CASSPVGTEKLFF
cdr3_nt: TGTGCCAGCAGCCCGGTCGGTACCGAAAAACTGTTTTTT

j_call: TRBJ2-5
d_call: TRBD2
v_call: TRBV6-6
clone_size: NA
cdr3_length: 16
cdr3_aa: CASSPLGLAGEETQYF
cdr3_nt: TGTGCCAGCAGTCCACTTGGACTAGCGGGAGAAGAGACCCAGTACTTC

j_call: TRBJ1-1
d_call: NA
v_call: TRBV27
clone_size: NA
cdr3_length: 15
cdr3_aa: CASSWSDGQNTEAFF
cdr3_nt: TGTGCCAGCAGTTGGTCTGATGGGCAGAACACTGAAGCTTTCTTT

j_call: TRBJ2-7
d_call: NA
v_call: TRBV6-1
clone_size: NA
cdr3_length: 14
cdr3_aa: CASRLPGASYEQYF
cdr3_nt: TGTGCCAGCAGGTTGCCAGGGGCGTCCTACGAGCAGTACTTC

j_call: TRBJ2-7
d_call: TRBD1
v_call: TRBV27
clone_size: NA
cdr3_length: 15
cdr3_aa: CASSLLGQDSYEQYF
cdr3_nt: TGTGCCAGCAGTTTATTGGGACAGGACTCCTACGAGCAGTACTTC

j_call: TRBJ1-6
d_call: NA
v_call: TRBV30
clone_size: NA
cdr3_length: 15
cdr3_aa: CAWSVPDRSNSPLHF
cdr3_nt: TGTGCCTGGAGTGTTCCTGACAGATCTAATTCACCCCTCCACTTT

j_call: TRBJ2-2
d_call: TRBD2
v_call: TRBV9
clone_size: NA
cdr3_length: 19
cdr3_aa: CASSVLAGGPNANTGELFF
cdr3_nt: TGTGCCAGCAGCGTGCTAGCGGGAGGGCCCAATGCGAACACCGGGGAGCTGTTTTTT

j_call: TRBJ1-2
d_call: TRBD1
v_call: TRBV28
clone_size: NA
cdr3_length: 15
cdr3_aa: CASSTPTGGGYGYTF
cdr3_nt: TGTGCCAGCAGTACTCCGACAGGGGGCGGCTATGGCTACACCTTC

j_call: TRBJ2-3
d_call: TRBD2
v_call: TRBV2
clone_size: NA
cdr3_length: 14
cdr3_aa: CASSPGTSGDTQYF
cdr3_nt: TGTGCCAGCAGTCCCGGGACTAGCGGAGATACGCAGTATTTT

j_call: TRBJ1-2
d_call: NA
v_call: TRBV29-1
clone_size: NA
cdr3_length: 12
cdr3_aa: CSVEEGGYGYTF
cdr3_nt: TGCAGCGTTGAAGAGGGGGGCTATGGCTACACCTTC

j_call: TRBJ1-1
d_call: NA
v_call: TRBV5-4
clone_size: NA
cdr3_length: 13
cdr3_aa: CASSLGGNTEAFF
cdr3_nt: TGTGCCAGCAGCTTGGGCGGGAACACTGAAGCTTTCTTT

j_call: TRBJ1-2
d_call: NA
v_call: TRBV28
clone_size: once
cdr3_length: 15
cdr3_aa: CASRFAGAKIYGYTF
cdr3_nt: TGTGCCAGCCGGTTCGCGGGGGCAAAAATCTATGGCTACACCTTC

j_call: TRBJ2-4
d_call: TRBD2
v_call: TRBV7-8
clone_size: NA
cdr3_length: 18
cdr3_aa: CASSTPMSGILAKNIQYF
cdr3_nt: TGTGCCAGCAGCACACCCATGAGCGGGATCCTAGCCAAAAACATTCAGTACTTC

j_call: TRBJ1-5
d_call: NA
v_call: TRBV6-6
clone_size: NA
cdr3_length: 16
cdr3_aa: CASSYSRINSNQPQHF
cdr3_nt: TGTGCCAGCAGTTACTCGAGGATTAATAGCAATCAGCCCCAGCATTTT

j_call: TRBJ1-2
d_call: NA
v_call: TRBV27
clone_size: NA
cdr3_length: 13
cdr3_aa: CASSFSLNYGYTF
cdr3_nt: TGTGCCAGCAGTTTCAGTCTTAACTATGGCTACACCTTC

j_call: TRBJ1-3
d_call: NA
v_call: TRBV10-2
clone_size: NA
cdr3_length: 14
cdr3_aa: CASEEGTEGNTIYF
cdr3_nt: TGCGCCAGCGAAGAGGGGACTGAAGGAAACACCATATATTTT

j_call: TRBJ2-2
d_call: TRBD1
v_call: TRBV6-1
clone_size: NA
cdr3_length: 15
cdr3_aa: CASSAGTANTGELFF
cdr3_nt: TGTGCCAGCAGCGCCGGGACAGCGAACACCGGGGAGCTGTTTTTT

j_call: TRBJ2-7
d_call: NA
v_call: TRBV18
clone_size: NA
cdr3_length: 13
cdr3_aa: CASSSKAGNEQYF
cdr3_nt: TGTGCCAGCTCATCCAAAGCGGGCAATGAGCAGTACTTC

j_call: TRBJ2-1
d_call: TRBD1
v_call: TRBV5-5
clone_size: NA
cdr3_length: 13
cdr3_aa: CASSGGQGNEQFF
cdr3_nt: TGTGCCAGCAGCGGCGGACAGGGAAATGAGCAGTTCTTC

j_call: TRBJ2-7
d_call: TRBD2
v_call: TRBV19
clone_size: few
cdr3_length: 13
cdr3_aa: CASRGGLAYEQYF
cdr3_nt: TGTGCCAGTAGGGGCGGACTAGCCTACGAGCAGTACTTC

j_call: TRBJ1-2
d_call: NA
v_call: TRBV25-1
clone_size: once
cdr3_length: 15
cdr3_aa: CASSEGGRETYGYTF
cdr3_nt: TGTGCCAGCAGTGAAGGCGGTCGGGAGACCTATGGCTACACCTTC

j_call: TRBJ2-1
d_call: TRBD1
v_call: TRBV27
clone_size: NA
cdr3_length: 14
cdr3_aa: CASSWDSLWNEQFF
cdr3_nt: TGTGCCAGCAGCTGGGACAGCCTTTGGAATGAGCAGTTCTTC

j_call: TRBJ2-7
d_call: TRBD1
v_call: TRBV7-2
clone_size: NA
cdr3_length: 16
cdr3_aa: CASSSSGYRGTYEQYF
cdr3_nt: TGTGCCAGCAGCTCCTCCGGCTACAGGGGAACTTACGAGCAGTACTTC

j_call: TRBJ2-2
d_call: NA
v_call: TRBV6-6
clone_size: NA
cdr3_length: 12
cdr3_aa: CASRVEAGELFF
cdr3_nt: TGTGCCAGCAGAGTAGAGGCCGGGGAGCTGTTTTTT

j_call: TRBJ1-1
d_call: NA
v_call: TRBV7-9
clone_size: NA
cdr3_length: 18
cdr3_aa: CASSLASIDRPNPPEAFF
cdr3_nt: TGTGCCAGCAGCTTAGCATCAATCGACAGACCCAACCCCCCTGAAGCTTTCTTT

j_call: TRBJ2-7
d_call: NA
v_call: TRBV6-6
clone_size: NA
cdr3_length: 14
cdr3_aa: CASSPDGGSYEQYF
cdr3_nt: TGTGCCAGCAGCCCTGACGGAGGTTCCTACGAGCAGTACTTC

j_call: TRBJ1-5
d_call: TRBD1
v_call: TRBV11-1
clone_size: NA
cdr3_length: 15
cdr3_aa: CASSLDGTGTQPQHF
cdr3_nt: TGTGCCAGCAGCTTAGATGGGACAGGGACCCAGCCCCAGCATTTT

j_call: TRBJ2-1
d_call: TRBD2
v_call: TRBV7-2
clone_size: NA
cdr3_length: 21
cdr3_aa: CASSLAVRAIAGGPSGDEQFF
cdr3_nt: TGTGCCAGCAGCTTAGCGGTCCGGGCGATAGCGGGAGGGCCCTCGGGCGATGAGCAGTTCTTC

j_call: TRBJ2-1
d_call: TRBD2
v_call: TRBV14
clone_size: NA
cdr3_length: 14
cdr3_aa: CASSQTSGRYEQFF
cdr3_nt: TGTGCCAGCAGCCAGACTAGCGGGAGATATGAGCAGTTCTTC